Below are 30 T cell receptor beta chains sequenced from a single sample in a study of CD8+ T cells in alopecia areata. Treatment defined: oral pan-JAK inhibitor, 5-10 mg twice daily. The authors extracted RNA and reverse transcribed it into cDNA as the sequencing template. Assay: immunoSEQ multiplex PCR; the TCRdb copy retains only in-frame clones and omits some. The table has about 120,000 clones, approximately 52% seen once. Sequenced material: CD8+ T cells sorted from blood, taken at week 4, from a patient treated with tofacitinib. The receptors originated from a human donor with alopecia areata.

This clone was observed once. The chain carries TRBV2 and TRBJ1-4; D uncertain. The germline V gene has CDR1 SNHLY and CDR2 FYNNEI. V was clipped by 5 bases and J by 0 bases, with 10 bases between them. The length of the CDR3 is 15 residues. The CDR3 DNA reads TGTGCCAGCAGTCAAGAGGCAGCAACTAATGAAAAACTGTTTTTT. Its protein product is CASSQEAATNEKLFF.

This chain connects TRBV29-1 to TRBJ1-5, with D possibly TRBD1 on 5 matching bases. The CDR3 covers 15 residues. CDR1 is SQVTM, CDR2 ANQGSEA, per germline. The germline V and J ends were trimmed by 0 bases and 6 bases, with 15 bases remaining between them. CDR3 bases: TGCAGCGTTGAAGAGGAAGGGTCGGGGGGTCAGCCCCAGCATTTT. Translation gives CSVEEEGSGGQPQHF.

The chain uses TRBV2 and TRBJ1-1, with D unresolved. V dropped 8 bases and J dropped 1 base, with 8 bases sitting between them. Looked up from germline, CDR1 is SNHLY and CDR2 is FYNNEI. CDR3 length equals 12 residues. The CDR3 DNA sequence: TGTGCCAGCTGGCGACCGAACACTGAAGCTTTCTTT. Translating it yields CASWRPNTEAFF.

This clone was found once. The chain uses TRBV27 and TRBJ1-4, with 9 positions matching TRBD1. The CDR3 is 13 amino acids. V lost 6 bases to trimming and J lost 12 bases; unmatched junction nucleotides: 8. The germline V gene encodes CDR1 MNHEY and CDR2 SMNVEV (reference sequence). The CDR3 DNA follows: TGTGCCAGCAGCCGGGACAGGGCCGGGGAACTGTTTTTT. This translates into CASSRDRAGELFF.

This clone turned up a few times. The chain recombines TRBV30 with TRBJ1-3, with no clear D. The CDR3 loop spans 14 amino acids. CDR1 and CDR2 (germline): GTSNPN, SVGIG (reference sequence). The germline V and J ends were trimmed by 4 bases and 0 bases, with 10 bases remaining between them. Here the CDR3 reads CAWTPLGSGNTIYF. The CDR3 region has the DNA TGTGCCTGGACCCCCCTGGGCTCTGGAAACACCATATATTTT.

This clone has just one count. The rearrangement uses TRBV7-3 and TRBJ1-1, with TRBD1 identical over 7 bases. Germline trimming cut 5 bases from V and 10 bases from J; bases unmatched to any gene: 13. Germline V gene lookup returns CDR1 SGHTA and CDR2 FQGTGA. The CDR3 extends over 14 amino acids. The CDR3 region has the DNA TGTGCCAGCAGCCCTTCCCCTAAGGGGGCGGGAGCTTTCTTT. Amino acids: CASSPSPKGAGAFF.

This sequence joins TRBV29-1 and TRBJ1-1, with D unresolved. The CDR3 loop spans 13 amino acids. V was trimmed by 3 bases and J by 0 bases, leaving 8 bases between them. Germline lookup yields CDR1 SQVTM and CDR2 ANQGSEA. The CDR3 is CSVEGWVNTEAFF. The CDR3 DNA follows: TGCAGCGTTGAGGGGTGGGTGAACACTGAAGCTTTCTTT.

On this clone: In the same sample, other DNA sequences code for this CDR3. The chain links TRBV30 to TRBJ2-3; D not certain. V was clipped by 0 bases and J by 3 bases, with 7 bases between them. The CDR3 has 13 amino acids. Germline CDR1 GTSNPN, CDR2 SVGIG (reference sequence). The chain's CDR3 is CAWSVSGTDTQYF. The DNA for the CDR3 is TGTGCCTGGAGTGTTAGTGGGACAGATACGCAGTATTTT.

Written as DNA, the CDR3 is TGTGCCAGTAGTATGGGACAGGGCTACGAGCAGTACTTC. Protein: CASSMGQGYEQYF. The chain carries TRBV19 and TRBJ2-7; 9 nucleotides match TRBD1. The CDR3 spans 13 residues. V was pared by 3 bases and J by 3 bases, with 0 bases of the junction left unmatched. CDR1 is LNHDA and CDR2 is SQIVND in the germline V gene (reference sequence).

This clone was seen more than once but under ten times. The genes are TRBV5-1 and TRBJ2-4; 7 bases align to TRBD1. Per the germline V gene, CDR1 is SGHRS and CDR2 is YFSETQ. Germline trimming cut 4 bases from V and 7 bases from J; bases unmatched to any gene: 11. The CDR3 runs to 15 residues. This chain's CDR3 is CASSQVEGASNIQYF. CDR3 sequence (DNA): TGCGCCAGCAGCCAAGTAGAGGGGGCAAGTAACATTCAGTACTTC.

This clone showed up just a few times. The rearrangement uses TRBV11-2 and TRBJ2-7, with 9 positions matching TRBD1. This CDR3 is 16 amino acids long. Germline CDR1 and CDR2: SGHAT and FQNNGV. Trimming at V came to 1 base and at J to 5 bases, leaving 9 bases not matched to a gene. CDR3 coding DNA: TGTGCCAGCAGCTTAGGCGGGACAGGGCCCTTGGACGAGCAGTACTTC. Amino acid sequence: CASSLGGTGPLDEQYF. Using reference TRBV11-2 and TRBJ2-7 for the parts outside the CDR3, the full variable domain is EAGVAQSPRYKIIEKRQSVAFWCNPISGHATLYWYQQILGQGPKLLIQFQNNGVVDDSQLPKDRFSAERLKGVDSTLKIQPAKLEDSAVYLCASSLGGTGPLDEQYFGPGTRLTVT.

V and J are TRBV5-4 and TRBJ1-1, with 10 bases lining up with TRBD1. Germline V lookup: CDR1 SGHNT, CDR2 YYREEE (reference sequence). This CDR3 is built from 15 residues. Losses at the gene ends were 4 bases for V and 5 bases for J; bases not matched to a gene: 8. CDR3: CASSPTGTGETEAFF. The CDR3 DNA follows: TGTGCCAGCAGCCCCACCGGGACAGGGGAGACTGAAGCTTTCTTT.

The chain links TRBV13 to TRBJ2-5, with 7 nucleotides matching TRBD2. The CDR3 runs 17 residues. Looked up from germline, CDR1 is PRHDT and CDR2 is FYEKMQ (reference sequence). The V and J ends lost 5 bases and 1 base, in that order; junction bases with no gene match: 13. The CDR3 sequence: CASSPPLSGAFQETQYF. For the CDR3, the DNA is TGTGCCAGCAGCCCACCCCTAAGCGGGGCGTTCCAAGAGACCCAGTACTTC.

This clone was found a few times. This chain uses TRBV7-9 with TRBJ2-3; the match to TRBD2 covers 8 bases. This CDR3 spans 14 amino acids. The germline V gene encodes CDR1 SEHNR and CDR2 FQNEAQ (reference sequence). J was trimmed by 5 bases and V by 6 bases; bases with no gene match: 7. The CDR3 DNA reads as TGTGCCAGCAGGTTTAACCGGGAGGGAGATACGCAGTATTTT. It translates to CASRFNREGDTQYF.

This chain joins TRBV15 and TRBJ1-5; TRBD1 aligns across 7 bases. Trimming at V came to 2 bases and at J to 4 bases, leaving 8 bases not matched to a gene. From germline, CDR1 is LNHNV and CDR2 YYDKDF (reference sequence). This CDR3 contains 16 residues. This CDR3 is CATSRNRQGGNQPQHF. CDR3 coding DNA: TGTGCCACCAGCAGAAACCGACAGGGTGGGAATCAGCCCCAGCATTTT.

This chain connects TRBV30 to TRBJ2-1; the D gene is possibly TRBD1 (5 bases). Germline V gives CDR1 GTSNPN, CDR2 SVGIG (reference sequence). CDR3 length equals 12 residues. Trimming removed 2 bases from V and 5 bases from J, with 7 bases in between. CDR3 DNA: TGTGCCTGGAGTCCAGGGAACAATGAGCAGTTCTTC. Its protein product is CAWSPGNNEQFF.

There are a few counts of this clone. This chain connects TRBV27 to TRBJ1-1; 7 nucleotides align to TRBD1. The V gene end was trimmed by 6 bases and the J gene end by 0 bases; junction bases not matched to a gene: 13. This CDR3 region has 17 residues. Germline assignment: CDR1 MNHEY and CDR2 SMNVEV (reference sequence). For the CDR3, the DNA is TGTGCCAGCAGCTTAGCCGGGACAGAATACATGAACACTGAAGCTTTCTTT. Protein: CASSLAGTEYMNTEAFF.

The J gene is TRBJ2-7, the V gene TRBV6-6, with D unresolved. The V gene lost 2 bases and the J gene lost 2 bases, with 4 bases spanning the gap. CDR1 is MNHNY, CDR2 SVGAGI, per germline (reference sequence). The CDR3 spans 12 residues. The CDR3 sequence: CASSYGTYEQYF. The DNA for the CDR3 is TGTGCCAGCAGTTACGGGACCTACGAGCAGTACTTC.

The V and J genes are TRBV25-1 and TRBJ2-2; no definite D call. CDR3 length: 14 residues. CDR1 is MGHDK and CDR2 is SYGVNS in the germline V gene. Trimming removed 1 base from V and 0 bases from J, with 3 bases in between. DNA of the CDR3: TGTGCCAGCAGTGAATCACCGAACACCGGGGAGCTGTTTTTT. This encodes CASSESPNTGELFF.

V and J are TRBV7-9 and TRBJ1-4, with 9 bases identical to TRBD1. CDR1 and CDR2 (germline): SEHNR, FQNEAQ (reference sequence). This CDR3 has 16 amino acids. The V segment lost 5 bases and the J segment 8 bases; nucleotides outside the gene matches: 12. The CDR3 DNA reads as TGTGCCAGCAGCCCCACCTGGGACAGGGATAAAGAAAAACTGTTTTTT. Translated: CASSPTWDRDKEKLFF.

The chain combines TRBV29-1 with TRBJ1-1, with D unclear. Trimming left V 4 bases short and J 4 bases short, with 7 bases between. CDR3 length equals 11 residues. Germline V gene lookup returns CDR1 SQVTM and CDR2 ANQGSEA. The chain's CDR3 is CSVGKGTEAFF. The CDR3 nucleotides are TGCAGCGTTGGGAAGGGCACTGAAGCTTTCTTT. Full variable domain (rest looked up from reference TRBV29-1 and TRBJ1-1): SAVISQKPSRDICQRGTSLTIQCQVDSQVTMMFWYRQQPGQSLTLIATANQGSEATYESGFVIDKFPISRPNLTFSTLTVSNMSPEDSSIYLCSVGKGTEAFFGQGTRLTVV.

This clone was seen a handful of times. The chain links TRBV29-1 to TRBJ1-2; 7 bases match TRBD1. Germline CDR1 SQVTM, CDR2 ANQGSEA. J gave up 6 bases and V 6 bases, and 4 bases lay outside the gene matches. The CDR3 runs 11 residues. The CDR3 loop is CSVGTVNGYTF. The DNA of the CDR3 is TGCAGCGTGGGGACAGTGAATGGCTACACCTTC.

The genes are TRBV28 and TRBJ2-7, with D possibly being TRBD2 (5 bases). This CDR3 comprises 11 residues. In germline, CDR1 is MDHEN, CDR2 SYDVKM. V was clipped by 6 bases and J by 6 bases, with 9 bases between them. CDR3 nucleotides: TGTGCCAGCAGCCAAGGACTCGAGCAGTACTTC. Its protein product is CASSQGLEQYF.

The genes are TRBV4-2 and TRBJ2-1, with 9 positions matching TRBD1. Germline V gives CDR1 LGHNA, CDR2 YNFKEQ. Trimming at V came to 1 base and at J to 5 bases, leaving 3 bases not matched to a gene. CDR3 length equals 15 residues. The CDR3 spells CASSQARTGDNEQFF. CDR3 in DNA: TGTGCCAGCAGCCAAGCACGGACAGGGGACAATGAGCAGTTCTTC.

The chain carries TRBV11-2 and TRBJ2-7; 10 nucleotides align to TRBD1. Germline trimming cut 5 bases from V and 5 bases from J; bases unmatched to any gene: 3. The CDR3 is 13 amino acids. The germline V gene encodes CDR1 SGHAT and CDR2 FQNNGV. The CDR3 reads CASSQTGGHEQYF. Here the CDR3 DNA reads TGTGCCAGCAGCCAGACAGGGGGCCACGAGCAGTACTTC.

The chain has TRBV27 and TRBJ1-5; tentative D call: TRBD1 (5 bases). The CDR3 runs to 14 residues. Trimming removed 3 bases from V and 4 bases from J, with 10 bases in between. Per germline, CDR1 MNHEY and CDR2 SMNVEV (reference sequence). CDR3 DNA: TGTGCCAGCAGTTTCCAGGGTCTTAATCAGCCCCAGCATTTT. Translated: CASSFQGLNQPQHF.

This clone was recorded once. The genes are TRBV29-1 and TRBJ1-2; D possibly corresponds to TRBD1 (5 bases). Germline CDR1 and CDR2: SQVTM and ANQGSEA. The CDR3 sequence is 14 residues long. V dropped 5 bases and J dropped 2 bases, with 15 bases sitting between them. The CDR3 DNA reads as TGCAGCGTTCGACAAGGGAAGGGGAACTATGGCTACACCTTC. Protein: CSVRQGKGNYGYTF.

The chain employs TRBV30 and TRBJ2-7; D unresolved. This CDR3 is 13 amino acids long. CDR1 and CDR2 from the germline V gene are GTSNPN and SVGIG (reference sequence). V lost 3 bases and J lost 0, with 9 bases in between. The chain's CDR3 is CAWSTAISYEQYF. CDR3 in DNA: TGTGCCTGGAGCACAGCCATCTCCTACGAGCAGTACTTC.

The CDR3 is CAAARSSYNEQFF. The CDR3 DNA sequence: TGTGCCGCCGCAAGGAGCTCCTACAATGAGCAGTTCTTC. The V and J genes are TRBV30 and TRBJ2-1; D is uncertain. Trimming pared 8 bases from V and 0 bases from J, leaving 11 bases between. Germline CDR1 reads GTSNPN; CDR2 reads SVGIG (reference sequence). The CDR3 runs to 13 residues. The variable domain in full, with the rest retrieved from reference TRBV30 and TRBJ2-1, is SQTIHQWPATLVQPVGSPLSLECTVEGTSNPNLYWYRQAAGRGLQLLFYSVGIGQISSEVPQNLSASRPQDRQFILSSKKLLLSDSGFYLCAAARSSYNEQFFGPGTRLTVL.

The rearrangement uses TRBV6-4 and TRBJ2-3; TRBD1 matches 7 bases. This CDR3 spans 15 amino acids. CDR1 MRHNA and CDR2 SNTAGT come from the germline V gene. The J segment lost 2 bases and the V segment lost 5 bases, leaving 7 bases of the junction unmatched. CDR3 region: CASSLVQGLTDTQYF. The CDR3 coding sequence is TGTGCCAGCAGTTTAGTACAGGGGCTCACAGATACGCAGTATTTT.